This T cell receptor (beta chain) was retrieved from a study of Tregs in tolerant kidney transplant recipients (dated by TCRdb to between 2017 and 2020). Notes on the research overall: Before combined kidney and bone marrow transplantation, this study identified donor-specific regulatory T cells using TCRbeta sequencing and then followed those same cells after transplant.

The paper's findings and limits, for the study overall: Donor-specific Treg expansion exceeded global Treg expansion in tolerant patients, suggesting antigen-driven rather than nonspecific expansion. Biological reproducibility was not directly addressed, though technical replication error appeared minimal. Because the study included only a small number of patients, the results must be confirmed in larger populations and under other immunosuppression protocols. For some patients the PCR primers changed over time, which made it impossible to compare the samples from those patients at the nucleotide level. Expanding Tregs with activated donor B cells appeared to identify the most biologically relevant and donor-specific TCRbeta repertoire.

Transplants used related donors with nonmyeloablative bone marrow transplantation; mixed chimerism was transient in the human trials. Thawed PBMCs were FACS-sorted into unstimulated Tregs (CD4+CD25+CD127-), CD4+ non-Tregs (CD4+CD25-), CD4 cells and CD8 cells. The patients were several recipients of combined kidney and bone marrow transplants from the ITN036ST trial, and samples were available only from these trial subjects. Healthy control blood was processed to PBMCs with a Ficoll density gradient and then cryopreserved, whereas patient PBMCs were collected both before and after transplant. A distance of 11 bases separates the germline ends of V and J, which lose 1 base and 1 base respectively. Taken from the germline V gene (reference sequence), the CDR1 and CDR2 loops are SGHNT and YYREEE. CDR3 length: 15 amino acids, cysteine to phenylalanine. CDR3 DNA is the only sequence kept; it has 45 bases, read in frame from the first base.

Genomic DNA was extracted from sorted cells with the QIAGEN DNeasy Blood and Tissue Kit for TCRbeta CDR3 sequencing. Through immunoSEQ, high-throughput TCRbeta CDR3 sequencing was done commercially, including PCR amplification with internal controls and bias correction. Regarding the original processing steps: Unique productive TCRbeta sequences were defined by CDR3 nucleotide sequence where primers matched, and otherwise by CDR3 amino acid sequence together with Vbeta and Jbeta genes. To correct for sorting error, sequences found in more than one sorted population at a frequency ratio of 2:1 or less were discarded, and the remaining shared sequences were assigned to the population with the higher frequency. Sequences were defined as donor-reactive when expanded at least 5-fold in CFSE-low cells versus unstimulated cells and present at a frequency of at least 0.01% in CFSE-low cells. Jensen-Shannon divergence calculated on the top 100 TCRbeta sequences ranked by frequency was used to measure repertoire divergence. For any sample with multiple sequencing runs, sorting error was corrected in each run separately before the runs were pooled. The table comes from immuneACCESS by way of TCRdb, which keeps in-frame sequences with V and J called. Part of the clones is missing from these tables; in studies checked, under half for an unresolved V gene and the rest for unknown reasons. The V and J calls and clone size were taken over from that table, and D and trimming were inferred from the DNA. In all, the sample holds tens of thousands of clones, and approximately 90% of those were seen once. Approximately 16% of the sample is taken by the ten largest.

About this clone: The antigen it recognizes is unknown. The sample holds no much larger clone one base away, and base qualities are not on file.

This sequence originates from a human patient who received a combined kidney and bone marrow transplant. After a transplant, some of the T cells may come from the graft donor. Material: CD8+ T cells from blood (PBMCs), obtained 24 months after the transplant. This chain is built from TRBV5-4 and TRBJ1-2, and TRBD1 may be the D gene, going by 5 matching bases. Here the CDR3 is given as CASSLWTQSNYGYTF. The nucleotide sequence reads as follows: TGTGCCAGCAGCTTGTGGACACAGAGTAACTATGGCTACACCTTC.